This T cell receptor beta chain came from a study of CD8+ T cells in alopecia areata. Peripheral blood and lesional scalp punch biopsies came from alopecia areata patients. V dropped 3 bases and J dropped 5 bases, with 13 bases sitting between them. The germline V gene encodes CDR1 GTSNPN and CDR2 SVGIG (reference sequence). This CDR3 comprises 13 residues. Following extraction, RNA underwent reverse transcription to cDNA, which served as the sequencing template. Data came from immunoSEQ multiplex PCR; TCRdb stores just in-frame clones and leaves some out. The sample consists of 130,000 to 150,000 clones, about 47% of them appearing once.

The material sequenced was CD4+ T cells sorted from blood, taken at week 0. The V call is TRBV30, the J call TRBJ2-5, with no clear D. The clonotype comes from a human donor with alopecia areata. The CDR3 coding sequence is TGTGCCTGGAGCCTACTACGCCGGGAGACCCAGTACTTC. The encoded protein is CAWSLLRRETQYF.